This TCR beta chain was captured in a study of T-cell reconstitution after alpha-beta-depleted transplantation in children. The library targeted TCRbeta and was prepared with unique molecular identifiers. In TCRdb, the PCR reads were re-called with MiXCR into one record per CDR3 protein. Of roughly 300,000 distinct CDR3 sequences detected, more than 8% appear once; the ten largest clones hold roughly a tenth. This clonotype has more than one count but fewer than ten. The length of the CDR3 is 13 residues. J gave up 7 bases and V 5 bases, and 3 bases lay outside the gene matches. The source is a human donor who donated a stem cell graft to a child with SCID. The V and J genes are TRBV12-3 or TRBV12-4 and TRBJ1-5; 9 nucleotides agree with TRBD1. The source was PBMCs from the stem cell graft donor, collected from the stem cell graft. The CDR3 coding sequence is TGTGCCAGCAGTATGGGACAGGGACAGCCCCAGCATTTT. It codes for CASSMGQGQPQHF.